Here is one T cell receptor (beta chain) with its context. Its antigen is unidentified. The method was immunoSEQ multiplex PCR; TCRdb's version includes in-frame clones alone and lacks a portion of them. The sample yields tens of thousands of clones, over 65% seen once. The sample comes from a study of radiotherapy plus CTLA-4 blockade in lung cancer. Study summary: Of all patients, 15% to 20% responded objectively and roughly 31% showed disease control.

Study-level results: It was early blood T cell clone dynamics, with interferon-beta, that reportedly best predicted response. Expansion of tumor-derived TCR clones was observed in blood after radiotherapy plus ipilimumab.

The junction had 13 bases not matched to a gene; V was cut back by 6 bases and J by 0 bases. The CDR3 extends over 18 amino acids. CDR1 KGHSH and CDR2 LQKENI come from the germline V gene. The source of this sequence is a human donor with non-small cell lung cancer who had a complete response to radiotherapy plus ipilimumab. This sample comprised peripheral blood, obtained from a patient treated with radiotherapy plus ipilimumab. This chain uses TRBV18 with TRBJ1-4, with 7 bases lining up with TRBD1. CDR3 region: CASSRTGPTIATNEKLFF. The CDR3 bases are TGTGCCAGCTCCAGGACAGGCCCTACCATTGCAACTAATGAAAAACTGTTTTTT. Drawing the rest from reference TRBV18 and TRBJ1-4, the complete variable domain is NAGVMQNPRHLVRRRGQEARLRCSPMKGHSHVYWYRQLPEEGLKFMVYLQKENIIDESGMPKERFSAEFPKEGPSILRIQQVVRGDSAAYFCASSRTGPTIATNEKLFFGSGTQLSVL.